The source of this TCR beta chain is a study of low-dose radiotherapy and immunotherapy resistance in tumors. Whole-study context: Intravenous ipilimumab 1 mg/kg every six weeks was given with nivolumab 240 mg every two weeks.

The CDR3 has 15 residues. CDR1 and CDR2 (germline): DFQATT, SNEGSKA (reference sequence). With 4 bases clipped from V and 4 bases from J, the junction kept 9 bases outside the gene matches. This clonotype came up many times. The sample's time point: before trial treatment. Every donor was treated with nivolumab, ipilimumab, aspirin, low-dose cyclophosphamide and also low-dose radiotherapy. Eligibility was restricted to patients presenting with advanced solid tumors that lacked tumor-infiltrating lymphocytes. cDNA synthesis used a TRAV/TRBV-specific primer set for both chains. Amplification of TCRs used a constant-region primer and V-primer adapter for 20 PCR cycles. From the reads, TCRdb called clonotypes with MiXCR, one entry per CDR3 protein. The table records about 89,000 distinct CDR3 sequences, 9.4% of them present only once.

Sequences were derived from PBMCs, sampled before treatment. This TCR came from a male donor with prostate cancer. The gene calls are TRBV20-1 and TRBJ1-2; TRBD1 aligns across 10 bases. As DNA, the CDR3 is TGCAGTGCTACGATAAGACAGGGGGCAGCCTATGGCTACACCTTC. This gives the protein CSATIRQGAAYGYTF.